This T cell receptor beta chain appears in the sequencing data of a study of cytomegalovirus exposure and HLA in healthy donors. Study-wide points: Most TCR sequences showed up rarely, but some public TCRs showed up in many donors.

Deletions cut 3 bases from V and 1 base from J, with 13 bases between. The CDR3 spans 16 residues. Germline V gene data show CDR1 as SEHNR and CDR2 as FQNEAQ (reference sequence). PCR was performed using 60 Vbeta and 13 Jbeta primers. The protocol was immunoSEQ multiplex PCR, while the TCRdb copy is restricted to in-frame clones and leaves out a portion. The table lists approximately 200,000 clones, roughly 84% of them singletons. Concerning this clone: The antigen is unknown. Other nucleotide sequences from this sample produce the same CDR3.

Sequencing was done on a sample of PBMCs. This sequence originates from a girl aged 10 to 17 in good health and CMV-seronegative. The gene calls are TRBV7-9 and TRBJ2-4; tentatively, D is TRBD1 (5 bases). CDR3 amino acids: CASSLGREGAKNIQYF. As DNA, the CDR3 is TGTGCCAGCAGCTTGGGCAGGGAAGGGGCCAAAAACATTCAGTACTTC.